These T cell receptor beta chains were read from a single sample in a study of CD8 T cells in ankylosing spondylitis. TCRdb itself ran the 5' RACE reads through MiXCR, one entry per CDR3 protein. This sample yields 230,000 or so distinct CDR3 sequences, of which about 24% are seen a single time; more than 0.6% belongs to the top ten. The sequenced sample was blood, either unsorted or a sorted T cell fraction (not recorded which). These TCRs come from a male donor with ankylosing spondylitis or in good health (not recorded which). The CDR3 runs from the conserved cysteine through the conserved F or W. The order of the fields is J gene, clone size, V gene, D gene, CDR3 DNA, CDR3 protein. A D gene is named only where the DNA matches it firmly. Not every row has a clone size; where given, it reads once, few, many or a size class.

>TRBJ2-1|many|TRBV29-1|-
TGCAGCGTGATGTCGGATGTCCCCTACAATGAGCAGTTCTTC
CSVMSDVPYNEQFF
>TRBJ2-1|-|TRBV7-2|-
TGTGCCAGCAGCTTAGGCCCGCGGGGTTACAATGAGCAGTTCTTC
CASSLGPRGYNEQFF
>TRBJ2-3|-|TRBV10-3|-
TGTGCCATCAGTGAGGTAGCTGGGACAGATACGCAGTATTTT
CAISEVAGTDTQYF
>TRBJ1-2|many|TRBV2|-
TGTGCCAGCAGTGCTGGACACTATGGCTACACCTTC
CASSAGHYGYTF
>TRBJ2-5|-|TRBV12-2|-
TGTGCAAGTCGCTTAGTGTCTACCCCCGTTTCGGAGACCCAGTACTTC
CASRLVSTPVSETQYF
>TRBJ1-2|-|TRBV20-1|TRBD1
TGCAGTGCACAACCCACCGGGACAGTAAATACTAACTATGGCTACACCTTC
CSAQPTGTVNTNYGYTF
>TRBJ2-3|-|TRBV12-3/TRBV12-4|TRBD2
TGTGCCAGCAGCCTAGCGGGACACACAGATACGCAGTATTTT
CASSLAGHTDTQYF
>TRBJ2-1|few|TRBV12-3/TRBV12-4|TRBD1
TGTGCCAGCAACGGACAGGGGGCAGCCTACAATGAGCAGTTCTTC
CASNGQGAAYNEQFF
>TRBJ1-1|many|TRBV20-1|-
TGCAGTGCTAGTAGAGCAGCAAACACTGAAGCTTTCTTT
CSASRAANTEAFF
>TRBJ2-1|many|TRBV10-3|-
TGTGCCTCGCAGGGTAAGGGGGATGAGCAGTTCTTC
CASQGKGDEQFF
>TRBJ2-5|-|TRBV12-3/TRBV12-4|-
TGTGCCAGCAGTTTTGGGACGGGAGAGACCCAGTACTTC
CASSFGTGETQYF
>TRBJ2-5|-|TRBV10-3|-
TGTGCCTGCGGGTCAGGGCAGGAGACCCAGTACTTC
CACGSGQETQYF
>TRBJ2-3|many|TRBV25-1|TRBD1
TGTGCCAGCGGGGGACAGGGGGGAAATACGCAGTATTTT
CASGGQGGNTQYF
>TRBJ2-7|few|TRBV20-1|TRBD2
TGCAGTGCTAGTCGGGGGACTACCTACGAGCAGTACTTC
CSASRGTTYEQYF
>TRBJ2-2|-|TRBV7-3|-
TGTGCCAGCAGCTTAACGCATACCGGGGAGCTGTTTTTT
CASSLTHTGELFF
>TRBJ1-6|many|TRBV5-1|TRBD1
TGCGCCAGCAGCCCAGGACAGGGCCGTGGTTCACCCCTCCACTTT
CASSPGQGRGSPLHF
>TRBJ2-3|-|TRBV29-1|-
TGCAGCGTGCGACAGGTTAGCGCGGGTACGCAGTATTTT
CSVRQVSAGTQYF
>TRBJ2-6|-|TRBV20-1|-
TGCAGTGCTAGAGATCTGGGGACCGGAGGATCTGGGGCCAACGTCCTGACTTTC
CSARDLGTGGSGANVLTF
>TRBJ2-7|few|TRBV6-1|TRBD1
TGTGCCAGCAGAGGGACAGACATTAACTACGAGCAGTACTTC
CASRGTDINYEQYF
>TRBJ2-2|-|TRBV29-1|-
TGCAGCGTTGAATCGTTCAGGGGTAACACCGGGGAGCTGTTTTTT
CSVESFRGNTGELFF
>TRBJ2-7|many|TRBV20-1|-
TGCAGTCCCGGGACATCGGGCTCGGGCGAGCAGTACTTC
CSPGTSGSGEQYF
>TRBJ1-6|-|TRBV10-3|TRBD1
TGTGCCATCAGTGAGGGGACAGGGAATAATCCACCCCTCCACTTT
CAISEGTGNNPPLHF
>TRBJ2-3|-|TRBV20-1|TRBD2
TGCAGTGCCCTTATGCCTAGCGGGGGGACAGATACGCAGTATTTT
CSALMPSGGTDTQYF
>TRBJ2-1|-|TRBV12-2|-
TGTGCAAGTCGCCCCCCGGGACTATGCGACAATGAGCAGTTCTTC
CASRPPGLCDNEQFF
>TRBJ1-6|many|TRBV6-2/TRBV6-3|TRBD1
TGTGCCAGCAGGCAACAGGGGATCACCTATAATTCACCCCTCCACTTT
CASRQQGITYNSPLHF
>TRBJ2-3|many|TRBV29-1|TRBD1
TGCAGCGTTGAGAGGGGGCGAGGAGATACGCAGTATTTT
CSVERGRGDTQYF
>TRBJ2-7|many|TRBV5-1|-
TGCGCCAGCAGCTTGGAAGGGAATCGGGAGCAGTACTTC
CASSLEGNREQYF
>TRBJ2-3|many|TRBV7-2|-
TGTGCCAGCAGCTTAGCGGGGCCCACAGATACGCAGTATTTT
CASSLAGPTDTQYF
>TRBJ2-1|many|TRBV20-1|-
TGCAGTGCTAGAACTACCGGACCCGACAATGAGCAGTTCTTC
CSARTTGPDNEQFF
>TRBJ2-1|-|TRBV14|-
TGTGCCAGCAGCCCAGGGTGGGGGGCCAGCTCCTACAATGAGCAGTTCTTC
CASSPGWGASSYNEQFF
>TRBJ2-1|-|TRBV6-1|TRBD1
TGTGCCAGCAGGAGGGAGGGGACAGGGGGCAGCGATGAGCAGTTCTTC
CASRREGTGGSDEQFF
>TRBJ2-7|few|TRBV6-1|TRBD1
TGTGCCAGCGGGTTAGGGACAGGGGCCTACGAGCAGTACTTC
CASGLGTGAYEQYF
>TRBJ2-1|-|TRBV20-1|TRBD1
TGCAGTGCTAGAGATACCCGACAGGGCAATGAGCAGTTCTTC
CSARDTRQGNEQFF
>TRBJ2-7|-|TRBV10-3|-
TGTGCCATCAGCGGACACCGGGAGCAGTACTTC
CAISGHREQYF
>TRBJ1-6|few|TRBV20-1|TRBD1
TGCAGTGCTAGCGGACAGGGGGCGCAAGATTCACCCCTCCACTTT
CSASGQGAQDSPLHF
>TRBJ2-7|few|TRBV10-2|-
TGCGCCAGCAGTGAGTGGGCCTCCTACGAGCAGTACTTC
CASSEWASYEQYF
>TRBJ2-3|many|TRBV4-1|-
TGCGCCAGCAGCGAAACCAGCATGACAGGTCTGGGGGCAGATACGCAGTATTTT
CASSETSMTGLGADTQYF
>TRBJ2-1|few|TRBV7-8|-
TGTGCCAGCAGCTTAAGCAAAAATGAGCAGTTCTTC
CASSLSKNEQFF
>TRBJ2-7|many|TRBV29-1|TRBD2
TGCAGCGTCGCGACCGGGACCGCGGGGGACGAGCAGTACTTC
CSVATGTAGDEQYF
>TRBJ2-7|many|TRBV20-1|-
TGCAGTGCACCAGACAGATCCTCCTACGAGCAGTACTTC
CSAPDRSSYEQYF
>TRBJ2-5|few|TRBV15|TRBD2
TGTGCCACCAGCAGAGAGGCTAGCGGGGTCATAGAGACCCAGTACTTC
CATSREASGVIETQYF